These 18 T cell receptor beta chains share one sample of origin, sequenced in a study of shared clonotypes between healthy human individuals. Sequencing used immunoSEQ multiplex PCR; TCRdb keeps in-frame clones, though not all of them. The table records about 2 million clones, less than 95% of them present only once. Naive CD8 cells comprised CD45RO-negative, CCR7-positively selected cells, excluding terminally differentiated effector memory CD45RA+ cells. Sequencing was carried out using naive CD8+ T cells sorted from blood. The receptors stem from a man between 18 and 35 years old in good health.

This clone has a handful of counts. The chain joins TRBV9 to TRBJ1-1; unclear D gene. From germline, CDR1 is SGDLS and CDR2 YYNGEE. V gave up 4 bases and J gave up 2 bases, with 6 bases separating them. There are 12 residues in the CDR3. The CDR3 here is CASSTQNTEAFF. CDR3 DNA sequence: TGTGCCAGCAGCACTCAAAACACTGAAGCTTTCTTT.

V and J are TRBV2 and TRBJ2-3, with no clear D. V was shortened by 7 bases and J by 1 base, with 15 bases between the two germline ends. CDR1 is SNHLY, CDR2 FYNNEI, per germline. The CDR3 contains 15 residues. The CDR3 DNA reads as TGTGCCAGCACCGCCGCCCCCGGAGGCACAGATACGCAGTATTTT. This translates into CASTAAPGGTDTQYF.

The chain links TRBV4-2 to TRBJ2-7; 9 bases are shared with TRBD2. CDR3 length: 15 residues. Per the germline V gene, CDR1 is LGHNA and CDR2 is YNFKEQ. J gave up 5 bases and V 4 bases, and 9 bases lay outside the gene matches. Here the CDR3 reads CASSPSLAGPNEQYF. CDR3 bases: TGTGCCAGCAGCCCTAGTCTAGCGGGGCCCAACGAGCAGTACTTC.

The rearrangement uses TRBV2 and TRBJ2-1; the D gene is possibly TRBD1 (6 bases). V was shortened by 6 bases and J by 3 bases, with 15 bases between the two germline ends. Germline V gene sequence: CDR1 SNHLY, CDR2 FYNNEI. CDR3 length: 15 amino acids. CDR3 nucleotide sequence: TGTGCCAGCAGGACCGGGACACAGTACTACAATGAGCAGTTCTTC. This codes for CASRTGTQYYNEQFF.

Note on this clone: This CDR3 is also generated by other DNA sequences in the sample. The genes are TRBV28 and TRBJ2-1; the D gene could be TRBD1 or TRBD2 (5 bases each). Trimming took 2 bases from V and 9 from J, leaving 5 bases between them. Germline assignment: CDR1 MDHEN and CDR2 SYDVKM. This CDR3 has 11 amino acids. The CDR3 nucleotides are TGTGCCAGCAGTTTAGGGGGTGAGCAGTTCTTC. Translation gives CASSLGGEQFF. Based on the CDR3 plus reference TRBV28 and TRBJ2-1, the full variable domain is DVKVTQSSRYLVKRTGEKVFLECVQDMDHENMFWYRQDPGLGLRLIYFSYDVKMKEKGDIPEGYSVSREKKERFSLILESASTNQTSMYLCASSLGGEQFFGPGTRLTVL.

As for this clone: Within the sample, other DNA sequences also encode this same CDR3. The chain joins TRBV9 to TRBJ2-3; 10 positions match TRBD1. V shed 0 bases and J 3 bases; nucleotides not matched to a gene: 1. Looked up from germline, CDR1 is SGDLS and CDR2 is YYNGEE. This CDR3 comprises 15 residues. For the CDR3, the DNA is TGTGCCAGCAGCGTAGTGGGACAGGGGACAGATACGCAGTATTTT. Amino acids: CASSVVGQGTDTQYF.

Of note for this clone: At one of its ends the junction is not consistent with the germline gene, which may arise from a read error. CDR3 DNA sequence: TGTGCTAGCAGCTTAACCCCTCTAGCGGGCACCTCCTACAATGAGCAGTTCTTC. It is translated as CASSLTPLAGTSYNEQFF. The V gene is TRBV7-7, the J gene TRBJ2-1; TRBD2 matches 8 bases. This CDR3 comprises 18 residues. The germline gives CDR1 SSHAT, CDR2 FNYEAQ (reference sequence).

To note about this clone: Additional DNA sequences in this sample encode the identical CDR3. This chain's CDR3 is CASSVAASGSYEQYF. DNA for the CDR3: TGTGCCAGCAGCGTAGCGGCTAGCGGGAGCTACGAGCAGTACTTC. The rearrangement uses TRBV9 and TRBJ2-7; 10 nucleotides align to TRBD2. Germline CDR1 is SGDLS and CDR2 is YYNGEE. This CDR3 comprises 15 residues. V trimming: 0 bases; J trimming: 3 bases; junction bases outside the gene matches: 3. Based on the CDR3 plus reference TRBV9 and TRBJ2-7, the full variable domain is DSGVTQTPKHLITATGQRVTLRCSPRSGDLSVYWYQQSLDQGLQFLIQYYNGEERAKGNILERFSAQQFPDLHSELNLSSLELGDSALYFCASSVAASGSYEQYFGPGTRLTVT.

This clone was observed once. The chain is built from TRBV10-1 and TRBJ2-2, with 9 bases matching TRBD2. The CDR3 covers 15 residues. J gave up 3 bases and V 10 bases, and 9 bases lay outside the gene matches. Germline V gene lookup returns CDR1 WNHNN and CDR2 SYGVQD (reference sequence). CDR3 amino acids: CATPGLALYTGELFF. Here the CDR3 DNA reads TGCGCCACCCCGGGACTAGCACTTTACACCGGGGAGCTGTTTTTT.

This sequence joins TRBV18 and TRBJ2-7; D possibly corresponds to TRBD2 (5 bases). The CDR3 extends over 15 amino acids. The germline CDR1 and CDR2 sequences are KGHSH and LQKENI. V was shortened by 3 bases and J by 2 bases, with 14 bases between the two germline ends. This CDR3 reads CASSPSAGSPYEQYF. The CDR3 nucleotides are TGTGCCAGCTCACCTTCGGCGGGCTCTCCCTACGAGCAGTACTTC.

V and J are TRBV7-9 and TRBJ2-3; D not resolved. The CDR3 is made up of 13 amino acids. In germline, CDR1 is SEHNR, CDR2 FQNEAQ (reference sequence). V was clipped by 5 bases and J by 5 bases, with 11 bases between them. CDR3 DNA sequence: TGTGCCAGCAGCCCCTTTGGGCAAGATACGCAGTATTTT. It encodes CASSPFGQDTQYF.

The CDR3 nucleotides are TGTGCCAGTAAGTCGCCGGGGAGCGAGGTGAACACTGAAGCTTTCTTT. This gives the protein CASKSPGSEVNTEAFF. The chain links TRBV19 to TRBJ1-1; no clear D. CDR3 length: 16 amino acids. The germline gives CDR1 LNHDA, CDR2 SQIVND (reference sequence). V was shortened by 7 bases and J by 0 bases, with 18 bases between the two germline ends.

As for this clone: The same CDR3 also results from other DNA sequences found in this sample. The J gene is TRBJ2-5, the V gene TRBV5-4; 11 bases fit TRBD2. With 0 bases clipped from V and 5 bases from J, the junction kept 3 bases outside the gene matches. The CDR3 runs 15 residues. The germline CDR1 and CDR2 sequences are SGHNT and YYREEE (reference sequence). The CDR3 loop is CASSLASGGPETQYF. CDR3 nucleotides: TGTGCCAGCAGCTTGGCTAGCGGGGGGCCTGAGACCCAGTACTTC. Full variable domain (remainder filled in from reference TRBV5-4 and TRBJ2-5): ETGVTQSPTHLIKTRGQQVTLRCSSQSGHNTVSWYQQALGQGPQFIFQYYREEENGRGNFPPRFSGLQFPNYSSELNVNALELDDSALYLCASSLASGGPETQYFGPGTRLLVL.

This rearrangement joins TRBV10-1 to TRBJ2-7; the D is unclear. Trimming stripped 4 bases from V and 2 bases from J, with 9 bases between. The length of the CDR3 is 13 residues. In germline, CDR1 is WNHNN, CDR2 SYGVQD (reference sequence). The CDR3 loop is CASSGEDPYEQYF. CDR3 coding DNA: TGCGCCAGCAGTGGGGAAGACCCCTACGAGCAGTACTTC.

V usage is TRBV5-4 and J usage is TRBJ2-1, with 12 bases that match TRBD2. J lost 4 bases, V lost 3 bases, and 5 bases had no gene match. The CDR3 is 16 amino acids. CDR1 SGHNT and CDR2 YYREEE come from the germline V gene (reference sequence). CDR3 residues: CASSSGLAGWYNEQFF. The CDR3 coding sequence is TGTGCCAGCAGCTCCGGACTAGCGGGATGGTACAATGAGCAGTTCTTC.

CDR3 amino acids: CASSYRLSYEQYF. The CDR3 coding sequence is TGTGCCAGCAGCTATAGACTTTCCTACGAGCAGTACTTC. This chain joins TRBV11-3 and TRBJ2-7; D is uncertain. CDR1 and CDR2 from the germline V gene are SGHNT and YENEEA. With 4 bases removed from V and 1 base from J, the gap between germline ends came to 8 bases. The CDR3 has 13 amino acids.

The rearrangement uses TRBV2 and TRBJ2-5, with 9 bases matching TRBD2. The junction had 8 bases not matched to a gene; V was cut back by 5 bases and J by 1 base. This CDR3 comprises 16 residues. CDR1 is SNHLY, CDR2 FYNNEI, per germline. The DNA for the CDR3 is TGTGCCAGCAGTTTCCTTAGCGGGGGATTCCAAGAGACCCAGTACTTC. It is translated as CASSFLSGGFQETQYF.

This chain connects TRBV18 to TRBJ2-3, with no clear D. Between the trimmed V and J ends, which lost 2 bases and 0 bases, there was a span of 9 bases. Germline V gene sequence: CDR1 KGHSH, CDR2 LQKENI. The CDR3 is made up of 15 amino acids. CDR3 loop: CASSPSGPSTDTQYF. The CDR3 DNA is TGTGCCAGCTCACCATCAGGACCCAGCACAGATACGCAGTATTTT.